Sequencing of this TCR beta chain was carried out in a study of T cells in localized non-small cell lung cancer. Study-wide results and caveats: Since sequencing was restricted to only one region of the tumor, intratumor heterogeneity remains a possibility. Density of T cells in blood, when higher, went with longer overall survival. Uninvolved adjacent lung, not tumor, had the highest T cell clonality. A median about 54 of the top 100 tumor clones appeared in adjacent lung.

Remarks on this clone: Its antigen is currently unknown.

TCRdb's copy holds only in-frame clones and misses some; the assay was immunoSEQ multiplex PCR. The sample comprises approximately 19,000 clones, 65% to 90% of which are singletons, and about 4.5% rests with the top ten. Germline CDR1 SGDLS, CDR2 YYNGEE. Trimming removed 1 base at V and 3 bases at J, with 8 bases between. The CDR3 runs to 15 residues. The TCR sequence derives from a man aged 35 to 69 with stage I lung adenocarcinoma. The J gene is TRBJ2-6, the V gene TRBV9; possibly TRBD1 for D (6 bases). Source: peripheral blood, taken before any cancer treatment. As DNA, the CDR3 is TGTGCCAGCAGCGTACAGGGGAGTGGGGCCAACGTCCTGACTTTC. Protein product: CASSVQGSGANVLTF.